Following are 4 T cell receptor beta chains from one sample sequenced in a study of blood T cell repertoires in COVID-19. The method was immunoSEQ multiplex PCR; TCRdb's version includes in-frame clones alone and lacks a portion of them. The sample has 150,000 to 200,000 clones; 75% to 85% are singletons. What was sequenced was peripheral blood. The source of these receptors is a woman aged 40 to 49 with COVID-19, enrolled during active disease.

The chain joins TRBV3-1 (or the pseudogene TRBV3-2) to TRBJ2-7, with 8 bases lining up with TRBD1. The V gene end was trimmed by 6 bases and the J gene end by 6 bases; junction bases not matched to a gene: 13. Germline V gives CDR1 LGHDT, CDR2 YNNKEL (reference sequence). This CDR3 comprises 15 residues. The CDR3 DNA is TGTGCCAGCAGTAGTTTAAAAGACAGGGGCGGCGAGCAGTACGTC. Amino acid sequence: CASSSLKDRGGEQYV.

The chain is built from TRBV3-1 (or the pseudogene TRBV3-2) and TRBJ2-3; TRBD1 is a possible D gene (6 bases). V was clipped by 4 bases and J by 1 base, with 6 bases between them. This CDR3 region has 13 residues. Per germline, CDR1 LGHDT and CDR2 YNNKEL (reference sequence). The CDR3 here is CASSRTGTDTQYF. For the CDR3, the DNA is TGTGCCAGCAGCCGGACAGGCACAGATACGCAGTATTTT.

The chain combines TRBV27 with TRBJ2-7; D is unclear. Trimming pared 4 bases from V and 3 bases from J, leaving 10 bases between. The CDR3 extends over 13 amino acids. Per germline, CDR1 MNHEY and CDR2 SMNVEV (reference sequence). The CDR3 sequence: CASSSNLNYEQYF. DNA for the CDR3: TGTGCCAGCAGTTCGAATCTAAACTACGAGCAGTACTTC.

The rearrangement joins TRBV24-1 to TRBJ2-1; 11 bases fit TRBD2. This CDR3 comprises 16 residues. Germline-derived CDR1 and CDR2 are KGHDR and SFDVKD. The V gene end was trimmed by 4 bases and the J gene end by 2 bases; junction bases not matched to a gene: 3. The CDR3 DNA reads as TGTGCCACCAGTGACCATAGCGGGAGGGCCTACAATGAGCAGTTCTTC. The encoded protein is CATSDHSGRAYNEQFF.